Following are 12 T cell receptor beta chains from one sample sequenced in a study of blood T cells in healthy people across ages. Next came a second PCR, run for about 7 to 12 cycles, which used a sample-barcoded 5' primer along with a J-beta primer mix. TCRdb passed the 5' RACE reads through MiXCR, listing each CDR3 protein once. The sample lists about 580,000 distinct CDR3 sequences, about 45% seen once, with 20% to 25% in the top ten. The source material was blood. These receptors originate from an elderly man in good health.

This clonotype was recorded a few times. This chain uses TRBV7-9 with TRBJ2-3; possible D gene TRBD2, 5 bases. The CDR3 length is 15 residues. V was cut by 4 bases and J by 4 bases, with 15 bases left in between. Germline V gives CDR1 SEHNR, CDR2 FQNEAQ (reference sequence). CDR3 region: CASSSRRDFSDTQYF. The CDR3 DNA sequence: TGTGCCAGCAGCTCTCGCCGGGATTTCTCAGATACGCAGTATTTT.

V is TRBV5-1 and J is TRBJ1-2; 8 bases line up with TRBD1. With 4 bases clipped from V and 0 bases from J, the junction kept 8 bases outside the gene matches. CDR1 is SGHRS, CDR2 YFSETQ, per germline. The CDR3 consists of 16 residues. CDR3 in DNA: TGCGCCAGCAGCCTCCACCGGGACAGGCCTAACTATGGCTACACCTTC. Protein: CASSLHRDRPNYGYTF. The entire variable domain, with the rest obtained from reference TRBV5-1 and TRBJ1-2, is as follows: KAGVTQTPRYLIKTRGQQVTLSCSPISGHRSVSWYQQTPGQGLQFLFEYFSETQRNKGNFPGRFSGRQFSNSRSEMNVSTLELGDSALYLCASSLHRDRPNYGYTFGSGTRLTVV.

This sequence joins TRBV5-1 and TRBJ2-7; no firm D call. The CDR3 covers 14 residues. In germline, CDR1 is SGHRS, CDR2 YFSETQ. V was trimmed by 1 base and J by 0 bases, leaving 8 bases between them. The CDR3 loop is CASSLKVNSYEQYF. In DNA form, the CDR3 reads TGCGCCAGCAGCTTGAAGGTCAACTCCTACGAGCAGTACTTC.

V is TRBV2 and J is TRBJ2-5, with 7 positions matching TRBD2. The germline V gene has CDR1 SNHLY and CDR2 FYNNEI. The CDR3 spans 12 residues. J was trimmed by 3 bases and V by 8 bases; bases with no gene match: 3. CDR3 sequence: CASHGLEETQYF. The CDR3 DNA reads TGTGCCAGCCATGGACTAGAAGAGACCCAGTACTTC.

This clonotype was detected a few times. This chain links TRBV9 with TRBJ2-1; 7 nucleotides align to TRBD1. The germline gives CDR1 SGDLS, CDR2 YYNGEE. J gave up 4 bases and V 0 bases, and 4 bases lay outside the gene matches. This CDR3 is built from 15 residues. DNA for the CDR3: TGTGCCAGCAGCGTAGGAGGGACAGAGTACAATGAGCAGTTCTTC. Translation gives CASSVGGTEYNEQFF.

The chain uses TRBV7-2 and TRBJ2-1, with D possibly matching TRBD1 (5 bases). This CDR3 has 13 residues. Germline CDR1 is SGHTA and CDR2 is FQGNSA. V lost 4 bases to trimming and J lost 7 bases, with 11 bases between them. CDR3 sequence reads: CASSSFAGNEQFF. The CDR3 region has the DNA TGTGCCAGCAGCTCCTTTGCAGGGAATGAGCAGTTCTTC.

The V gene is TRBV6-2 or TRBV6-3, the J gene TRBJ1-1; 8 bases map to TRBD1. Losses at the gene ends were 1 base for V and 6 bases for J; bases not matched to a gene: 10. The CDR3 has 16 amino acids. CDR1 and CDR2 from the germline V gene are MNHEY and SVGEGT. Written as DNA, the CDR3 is TGTGCCAGCAGTTACTTCGTATCAGGGGGCGATTCTGAAGCTTTCTTT. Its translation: CASSYFVSGGDSEAFF.

The CDR3 loop reads CASSWSGTVPEKLFF. CDR3 in DNA: TGTGCCAGCAGCTGGAGTGGAACAGTTCCGGAAAAACTGTTTTTT. V gene TRBV7-9 combines with J gene TRBJ1-4; no clear D. In germline, CDR1 is SEHNR, CDR2 FQNEAQ (reference sequence). This CDR3 comprises 15 residues. V lost 4 bases and J 8 bases, leaving 17 bases between the germline ends.

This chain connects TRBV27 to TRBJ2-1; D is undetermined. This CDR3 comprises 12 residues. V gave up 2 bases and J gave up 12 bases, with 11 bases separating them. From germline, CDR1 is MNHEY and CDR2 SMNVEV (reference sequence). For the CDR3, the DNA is TGTGCCAGCAGTTTAGGGTTGGGTGGGCAGTTCTTC. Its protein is CASSLGLGGQFF.

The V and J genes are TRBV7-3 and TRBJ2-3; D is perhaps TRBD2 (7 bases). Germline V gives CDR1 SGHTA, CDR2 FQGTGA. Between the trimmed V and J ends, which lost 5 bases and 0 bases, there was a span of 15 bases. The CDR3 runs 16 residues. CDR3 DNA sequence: TGTGCCAGCAGCCTCGGGGGGCCCTCTAGCACAGATACGCAGTATTTT. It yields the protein CASSLGGPSSTDTQYF.

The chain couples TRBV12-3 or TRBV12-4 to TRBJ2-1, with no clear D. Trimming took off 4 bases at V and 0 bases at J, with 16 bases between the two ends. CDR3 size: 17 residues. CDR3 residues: CASSYGVRLGSYNEQFF. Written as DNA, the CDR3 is TGTGCCAGCAGTTACGGTGTGAGACTGGGCTCCTACAATGAGCAGTTCTTC.

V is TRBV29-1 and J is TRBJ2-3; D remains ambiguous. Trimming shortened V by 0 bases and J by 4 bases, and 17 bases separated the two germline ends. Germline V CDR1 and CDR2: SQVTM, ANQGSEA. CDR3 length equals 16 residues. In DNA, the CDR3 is TGCAGCGTTGAAGATCGGCTCGGTGCGACTGCAGATACGCAGTATTTT. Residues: CSVEDRLGATADTQYF.